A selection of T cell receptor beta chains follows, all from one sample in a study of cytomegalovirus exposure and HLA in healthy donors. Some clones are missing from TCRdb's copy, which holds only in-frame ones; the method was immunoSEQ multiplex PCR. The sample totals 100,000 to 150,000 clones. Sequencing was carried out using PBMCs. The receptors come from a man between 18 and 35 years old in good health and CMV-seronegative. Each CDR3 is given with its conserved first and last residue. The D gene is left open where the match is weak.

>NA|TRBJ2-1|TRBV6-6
TGTGCCAGCAGTTACCCACTAGGGACTTCCTACAATGAGCAGTTCTTC
CASSYPLGTSYNEQFF
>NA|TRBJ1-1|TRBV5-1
TGCGCCAGCAGCTTGGTGGGGGGAGAAAACACTGAAGCTTTCTTT
CASSLVGGENTEAFF
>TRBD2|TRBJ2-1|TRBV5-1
TGCGCCAGCAGCTTGGGCCTGACTAGCGGGAGGGCCTCCTACAATGAGCAGTTCTTC
CASSLGLTSGRASYNEQFF
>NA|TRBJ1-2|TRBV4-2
TGTGCCAGCAGCCAAGATCGCGACGGGAAGGGCCATGGCTACACCTTC
CASSQDRDGKGHGYTF
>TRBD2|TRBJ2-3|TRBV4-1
TGCGCCAGCACCCGGCTAGCGGGGGTCACAGATACGCAGTATTTT
CASTRLAGVTDTQYF
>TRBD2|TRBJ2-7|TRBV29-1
TGCAGCGTCTGGACTAGCGGCTACGAGCAGTACTTC
CSVWTSGYEQYF
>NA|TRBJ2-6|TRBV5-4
TGTGCCAGCAGCTCCCGGGATCAGCTGTCTGGGGCCAACGTCCTGACTTTC
CASSSRDQLSGANVLTF
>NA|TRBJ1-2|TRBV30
TGTGCCTGGAGTGCTCAGGGGACTAACTATGGCTACACCTTC
CAWSAQGTNYGYTF
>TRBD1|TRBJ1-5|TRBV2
TGTGCCAGCAGTTCCTGGACAGGGGGCAATCAGCCCCAGCATTTT
CASSSWTGGNQPQHF
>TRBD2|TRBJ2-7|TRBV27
TGTGCCAGCAGTACTACCGGGACTAGCGGCGAGCAGTACTTC
CASSTTGTSGEQYF
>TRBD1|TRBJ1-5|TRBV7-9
TGTGCCAGCAGCGGGGACAGGGGGTTGTCCCAGCATTTT
CASSGDRGLSQHF
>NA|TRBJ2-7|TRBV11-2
TGTGCCAGCAGCTTAGGGCGGGGCGGGGTGTACGAGCAGTACTTC
CASSLGRGGVYEQYF
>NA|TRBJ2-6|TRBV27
TGTGCCAGCAGTATCTATACAGGGTCTGGGGCCAACGTCCTGACTTTC
CASSIYTGSGANVLTF
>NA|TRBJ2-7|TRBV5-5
TGTGCCAGCAGCTTGGCCAGCCGGCGGACTACCTACGAGCAGTACTTC
CASSLASRRTTYEQYF
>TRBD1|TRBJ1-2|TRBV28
TGTGCCAGCAGTTTGGGACAGGGGCTTGGGCGCTTC
CASSLGQGLGRF
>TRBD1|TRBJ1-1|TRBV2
TGTGCCAGCAGTGCCGGGACAGGAGCTTTCTTT
CASSAGTGAFF
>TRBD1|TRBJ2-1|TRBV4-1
TGCGCCAGCACCGATATATTTAGGGACAGGGTCAAGGATGAGCAGTTCTTC
CASTDIFRDRVKDEQFF
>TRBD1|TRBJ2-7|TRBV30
TGTGCCTGGAGTGGACAGGGGGCGAGCGAGCAGTACTTC
CAWSGQGASEQYF
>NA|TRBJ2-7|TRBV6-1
TGTGCCAGCAGTGAACAGAGGGTCGAGCAGTACTTC
CASSEQRVEQYF
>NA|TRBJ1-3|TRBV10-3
TGTGCCATCAGCCCGGGCACAGGGCCTTCCCACTCTGGAAACACCATATATTTT
CAISPGTGPSHSGNTIYF
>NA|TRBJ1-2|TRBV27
TGTGCCAGCAGTTCGGTCCCGCACTATGGCTACACCTTC
CASSSVPHYGYTF
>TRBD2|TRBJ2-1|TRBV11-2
TGTGCCAGCAGAACAATCCTAGCGGCCTCAGGGTATGAGCAGTTCTTC
CASRTILAASGYEQFF
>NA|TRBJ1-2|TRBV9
TGTGCCAGCAGCGCTCAGGGCCACTATGGCTACACCTTC
CASSAQGHYGYTF
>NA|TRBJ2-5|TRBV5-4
TGTGCCAGCAGCTTGTCGTCGAGGAGCGAAGAGACCCAGTACTTC
CASSLSSRSEETQYF
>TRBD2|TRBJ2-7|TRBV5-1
TGCGCCAGCAGCAGCCTGACTAGCGGGGTTCCTAACGAGCAGTACTTC
CASSSLTSGVPNEQYF
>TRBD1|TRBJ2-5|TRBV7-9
TGTGCCAGCAGCCAACTGGCAGGGGGCCAAGAGACCCAGTACTTC
CASSQLAGGQETQYF
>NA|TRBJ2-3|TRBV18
TGTGCCAGCTCACAAGGTTCAGGGGTAACGCAGTATTTT
CASSQGSGVTQYF
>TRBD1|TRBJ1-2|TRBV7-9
TGTGCCAGCAGCGTACAGGGGGCTGGCTACACCTTC
CASSVQGAGYTF
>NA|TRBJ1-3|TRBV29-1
TGCAGCGTTGGTCCGGGACACGGAAACACCATATATTTT
CSVGPGHGNTIYF
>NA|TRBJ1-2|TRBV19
TGTGCCAGTCTATCAGGGGCGGGGGCCGTCTATGGCTACACCTTC
CASLSGAGAVYGYTF
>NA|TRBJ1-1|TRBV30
TGTGCCTGGAGTAGGGGGACGAGTGAAGCTTTCTTT
CAWSRGTSEAFF
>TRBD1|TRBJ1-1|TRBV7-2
TGTGCCAGCAGCTCCCCCCGGACAGGGGTGATTCGCACTGAAGCTTTCTTT
CASSSPRTGVIRTEAFF
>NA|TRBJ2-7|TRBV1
TGCACCAGCAGCCAACCACTCCTGCCTAGCGGGAGTTCCGACGAGCAGTACTTC
CTSSQPLLPSGSSDEQYF
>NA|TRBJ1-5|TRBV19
TGTGCCAGTAGTATGGTTGGCAGGGTCGGGTTTCAGCCCCAGCATTTT
CASSMVGRVGFQPQHF
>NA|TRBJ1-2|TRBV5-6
TGTGCCAGCAGCTTGGTACAGGGCGTTGGCACCTTC
CASSLVQGVGTF
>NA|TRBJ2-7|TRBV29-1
TGCAGCGTTGCAGTAATGGGGAGCGAGCAGTACTTC
CSVAVMGSEQYF
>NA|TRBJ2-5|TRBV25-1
TGTGCCAGCAGTGAACGATTGGGCTCTGAGACCCAGTACTTC
CASSERLGSETQYF
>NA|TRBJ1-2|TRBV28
TGTGCCAGCACCCTCGGAGAGACCTATGGCTACACCTTC
CASTLGETYGYTF
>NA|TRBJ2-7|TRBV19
TGTGCCAGTAGTACTCTACAGGGATTCTCCTACGAGCAGTACTTC
CASSTLQGFSYEQYF
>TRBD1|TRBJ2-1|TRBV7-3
TGTGCCAGCAGACAGGACAGGGCGTACAGCAATGAGCAGTTCTTC
CASRQDRAYSNEQFF
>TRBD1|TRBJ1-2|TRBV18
TGTGCCAGCTCACCCTCGACTCTTACCAGGGGGCGCGGCTATGGCTACACCTTC
CASSPSTLTRGRGYGYTF